This TCR beta chain is from a study of technical replicates of blood from a handful of donors. Only in-frame clones appear in the TCRdb table, and some are missing; sequencing was by immunoSEQ multiplex PCR. The table shows tens of thousands of clones, with 95% to 96% occurring only once. Sequenced: T cells isolated from PBMCs. The TCR comes from a human donor in good health.

The CDR3 region has the DNA TGTGCCAGCAGCTTAAGGACAGAAGACAATCAGCCCCAGCATTTT. This gives the protein CASSLRTEDNQPQHF. The rearrangement joins TRBV11-1 to TRBJ1-5; weak D call: TRBD1 (6 bases). Trimming pared 2 bases from V and 3 bases from J, leaving 11 bases between. Germline V gives CDR1 SGHAT, CDR2 FQDESV (reference sequence). The CDR3 is made up of 15 amino acids. Variable domain in full (rest from reference TRBV11-1 and TRBJ1-5): EAEVAQSPRYKITEKSQAVAFWCDPISGHATLYWYRQILGQGPELLVQFQDESVVDDSQLPKDRFSAERLKGVDSTLKIQPAELGDSAMYLCASSLRTEDNQPQHFGDGTRLSIL.